The 7 T cell receptor beta chains reported below all come from one sample, sequenced in a study of T cell responses to AZD1222 COVID-19 vaccine. Produced via immunoSEQ multiplex PCR; TCRdb's table is partial and in-frame only. The repertoire includes roughly 100,000 clones, 80% to 85% of them detected once, and over 15% sits in the top ten. The starting material was peripheral blood, obtained on day 0 of AZD1222 vaccination. All receptors come from an adult in good health.

This sequence joins TRBV5-8 and TRBJ1-5; 7 nucleotides align to TRBD1. The junction had 7 bases not matched to a gene; V was cut back by 4 bases and J by 6 bases. Germline CDR1 is SGHTS and CDR2 is YDEGEE. The CDR3 runs to 14 residues. The CDR3 DNA sequence: TGTGCCAGCAGCCAACAGGGGCCGGGTCAGCCCCAGCATTTT. This sequence encodes CASSQQGPGQPQHF.

V is TRBV18 and J is TRBJ1-2; 8 nucleotides match TRBD1. V shed 0 bases and J 0 bases; nucleotides not matched to a gene: 6. The germline gives CDR1 KGHSH, CDR2 LQKENI. The CDR3 totals 17 residues. CDR3 protein: CASSPPGTGATNYGYTF. The CDR3 DNA is TGTGCCAGCTCACCACCGGGGACAGGAGCAACTAACTATGGCTACACCTTC.

This chain links TRBV27 with TRBJ2-7; D tentatively reads TRBD1 or TRBD2 (10 bases each). Germline CDR1 reads MNHEY; CDR2 reads SMNVEV (reference sequence). CDR3 length equals 19 residues. V was pared by 4 bases and J by 5 bases, with 30 bases between. The CDR3 sequence is CASSSPRQGASGRVNEQYF. CDR3 sequence (DNA): TGTGCCAGCAGTTCCCCCCGACAGGGGGCCAGCGGGAGGGTAAACGAGCAGTACTTC.

V usage is TRBV29-1 and J usage is TRBJ2-3; D ambiguous. The CDR3 is 14 residues long. The ends were cut back, 2 bases at V and 0 bases at J, with 9 bases in the middle. Germline V gives CDR1 SQVTM, CDR2 ANQGSEA. The CDR3 DNA reads TGCAGCGTTGAAAGATCCATTAGCACAGATACGCAGTATTTT. Its protein product is CSVERSISTDTQYF.

This clone was picked up a small number of times. In DNA, the CDR3 is TGCGCCAGCAGCTTGGGCACAGGCCTACCCAACTACGAGCAGTACGTC. It yields the protein CASSLGTGLPNYEQYV. V gene TRBV5-1 combines with J gene TRBJ2-7; D is possibly TRBD1 (5 bases). Germline V CDR1 and CDR2: SGHRS, YFSETQ. Trimming stripped 0 bases from V and 3 bases from J, with 16 bases between. The CDR3 extends over 16 amino acids.

The V call is TRBV9, the J call TRBJ1-3; D is unresolved. CDR1 and CDR2 (germline): SGDLS, YYNGEE. This CDR3 has 15 residues. V lost 0 bases and J 9 bases, leaving 16 bases between the germline ends. The CDR3 region has the DNA TGTGCCAGCAGCGTAGATGTCGGCCCCAGGAGCACCATATATTTT. Encoded protein: CASSVDVGPRSTIYF. The full variable domain, rest sourced from reference TRBV9 and TRBJ1-3, is DSGVTQTPKHLITATGQRVTLRCSPRSGDLSVYWYQQSLDQGLQFLIQYYNGEERAKGNILERFSAQQFPDLHSELNLSSLELGDSALYFCASSVDVGPRSTIYFGEGSWLTVV.

The chain employs TRBV4-3 and TRBJ2-1; 7 bases match TRBD1. This CDR3 is built from 15 residues. Germline values: CDR1 LGHNA, CDR2 YSLEER. Germline trimming cut 0 bases from V and 5 bases from J; bases unmatched to any gene: 4. This CDR3 reads CASSQEGGFNNEQFF. The DNA for the CDR3 is TGCGCCAGCAGCCAAGAAGGGGGCTTTAACAATGAGCAGTTCTTC.